What follows are 12 T cell receptor beta chains derived from one specimen sequenced in a study of blood T cell repertoires in COVID-19. Some clones are missing from TCRdb's copy, which holds only in-frame ones; the method was immunoSEQ multiplex PCR. The table lists some 130,000 clones, 86% of them singletons. Sequencing used peripheral blood. These receptors all stem from a woman in her seventies with COVID-19, enrolled during active disease.

V is TRBV7-3 and J is TRBJ2-2; 10 bases line up with TRBD1. Germline lookup yields CDR1 SGHTA and CDR2 FQGTGA. Trimming at V came to 4 bases and at J to 7 bases, leaving 3 bases not matched to a gene. The CDR3 sequence is 14 residues long. As DNA, the CDR3 is TGTGCCAGCAGCTCGGACAGGGGGAACGGGGAGCTGTTTTTT. It codes for CASSSDRGNGELFF.

The J gene is TRBJ1-2, the V gene TRBV2; perhaps TRBD1 as D (5 bases). This CDR3 spans 12 amino acids. Per germline, CDR1 SNHLY and CDR2 FYNNEI. Deletions cut 4 bases from V and 4 bases from J, with 7 bases between. The CDR3 loop reads CASSGQIYGYTF. The CDR3 DNA is TGTGCCAGCAGTGGACAGATCTATGGCTACACCTTC.

The rearrangement uses TRBV6-5 and TRBJ1-5, with unresolved D. This CDR3 contains 12 residues. V was shortened by 6 bases and J by 7 bases, with 10 bases between the two germline ends. Germline-derived CDR1 and CDR2 are MNHEY and SVGAGI. CDR3 nucleotide sequence: TGTGCCAGCAGATCCCGAGGGCAGCCCCAGCATTTT. Protein product: CASRSRGQPQHF.

V is TRBV6-1 and J is TRBJ1-6, with 7 bases identical to TRBD1. There are 14 residues in the CDR3. The germline V gene has CDR1 MNHNS and CDR2 SASEGT. Trimming at V came to 3 bases and at J to 7 bases, leaving 3 bases not matched to a gene. DNA for the CDR3: TGTGCCAGCAGTGAGCAACAGGGGAATTCACCCCTCCACTTT. Its translation is CASSEQQGNSPLHF.

This clone was seen a few times. This sequence joins TRBV28 and TRBJ2-5; 11 nucleotides line up with TRBD1. The CDR3 is 15 residues long. The ends lost 5 bases at V and 5 bases at J; junction bases unmatched: 7. The germline V gene has CDR1 MDHEN and CDR2 SYDVKM. The CDR3 sequence: CASSAGTGGFETQYF. The CDR3 DNA reads TGTGCCAGCAGTGCCGGGACAGGGGGATTCGAGACCCAGTACTTC.

The genes are TRBV7-8 and TRBJ1-2; 7 nucleotides align to TRBD1. Germline trimming cut 3 bases from V and 5 bases from J; bases unmatched to any gene: 15. Germline V gene sequence: CDR1 SGHVS, CDR2 FQNEAQ. The CDR3 length is 17 residues. The CDR3 DNA is TGTGCCAGCAGCTTCGCCCGACGACAGGGAGGTTGGTATGGCTACACCTTC. Protein: CASSFARRQGGWYGYTF.

The rearrangement joins TRBV6-6 to TRBJ2-3; D remains ambiguous. The CDR3 runs 13 residues. Germline V gene lookup returns CDR1 MNHNY and CDR2 SVGAGI (reference sequence). Trimming cost V 5 bases and J 1 base, with 7 bases left between them. The chain's CDR3 is CASSPQGTDTQYF. CDR3 sequence (DNA): TGTGCCAGCAGTCCCCAGGGCACAGATACGCAGTATTTT.

The chain carries TRBV15 and TRBJ1-4; D is perhaps TRBD1 (5 bases). The CDR3 sequence is 15 residues long. Germline V gene lookup returns CDR1 LNHNV and CDR2 YYDKDF (reference sequence). V lost 0 bases and J 8 bases, leaving 13 bases between the germline ends. The CDR3 nucleotides read TGTGCCACCAGCAGAGATGCACGGACAACCGAAAAACTGTTTTTT. As protein: CATSRDARTTEKLFF.

The chain uses TRBV7-9 and TRBJ1-2; 7 bases are shared with TRBD1. Germline V gives CDR1 SEHNR, CDR2 FQNEAQ (reference sequence). This CDR3 is built from 14 residues. V lost 5 bases and J lost 3; bases outside the gene matches: 6. CDR3 region: CASSPGTDYYGYTF. In DNA, the CDR3 is TGTGCCAGCAGCCCCGGGACAGACTACTATGGCTACACCTTC. The full variable domain, rest sourced from reference TRBV7-9 and TRBJ1-2, is DTGVSQNPRHKITKRGQNVTFRCDPISEHNRLYWYRQTLGQGPEFLTYFQNEAQLEKSRLLSDRFSAERPKGSFSTLEIQRTEQGDSAMYLCASSPGTDYYGYTFGSGTRLTVV.

This CDR3 is CASSPLTGGYISSTDTQYF. The CDR3 nucleotides read TGTGCCAGCTCACCGCTAACAGGGGGCTATATTAGCAGCACAGATACGCAGTATTTT. The rearrangement joins TRBV18 to TRBJ2-3, with TRBD1 matching over 9 bases. The CDR3 totals 19 residues. Germline V gene data show CDR1 as KGHSH and CDR2 as LQKENI. The junction had 13 bases not matched to a gene; V was cut back by 3 bases and J by 0 bases.

V gene TRBV21-1 combines with J gene TRBJ1-1. TRBV21-1 is assigned pseudogene status. The CDR3 extends over 13 amino acids. The CDR3 sequence: CASDKMPRGEAFF. CDR3 coding DNA: TGTGCCAGCGATAAGATGCCACGGGGTGAAGCTTTCTTT.

The chain links TRBV3-1 (or the pseudogene TRBV3-2) to TRBJ1-1; no definite D call. Trimming cost V 0 bases and J 10 bases, with 9 bases left between them. In germline, CDR1 is LGHDT, CDR2 YNNKEL (reference sequence). The CDR3 length is 12 residues. The DNA of the CDR3 is TGTGCCAGCAGCCAAGATGGGAGCGGAGCTTTCTTT. Encoded protein: CASSQDGSGAFF.